Listed below are T cell receptor beta chains from one sample, sequenced in a study of blood T cell repertoires in COVID-19. The data were produced by immunoSEQ multiplex PCR, yet TCRdb's version contains in-frame clones alone and is incomplete. The sample includes 400,000 or so clones, 88% of them seen just once. Sequenced material: PBMCs or T cells enriched from blood (not recorded which). The receptors shown here come from a woman in her 40s with acute COVID-19. The conserved cysteine and the conserved F or W are not part of the CDR3 here. Clone sizes are given selectively: once, few, many, or a class where the clone is expanded.

j_gene: TRBJ1-4; abundance: -; v_gene: TRBV19; CDR3aa: ASSMGGANEKLF
j_gene: TRBJ1-2; abundance: -; v_gene: TRBV9; CDR3aa: ASSPRDRDNYGYT
j_gene: TRBJ2-3; abundance: -; v_gene: TRBV18; CDR3aa: ASSPRLAGQSTDTQY
j_gene: TRBJ1-5; abundance: once; v_gene: TRBV21-1; CDR3aa: ASSKGVGGLYSNQPQH
j_gene: TRBJ2-7; abundance: once; v_gene: TRBV7-6; CDR3aa: ASSPSMLGTSGKQY
j_gene: TRBJ1-4; abundance: -; v_gene: TRBV6-5; CDR3aa: ASRRGGLDEKLF
j_gene: TRBJ2-7; abundance: -; v_gene: TRBV5-6; CDR3aa: ASSRPGQGSAYEQY
j_gene: TRBJ1-1; abundance: once; v_gene: TRBV5-4; CDR3aa: ASSFQGAWNTEAF
j_gene: TRBJ2-7; abundance: -; v_gene: TRBV29-1; CDR3aa: SVSVTSYEQY
j_gene: TRBJ1-1; abundance: -; v_gene: TRBV10-2; CDR3aa: ASSEYRGNTEAF
j_gene: TRBJ1-4; abundance: -; v_gene: TRBV2; CDR3aa: ASTINRGVDEKLF
j_gene: TRBJ2-3; abundance: -; v_gene: TRBV2; CDR3aa: ASSEWRGGTDTQY
j_gene: TRBJ1-3; abundance: -; v_gene: TRBV4-1; CDR3aa: ASSQGGRSGNTIY
j_gene: TRBJ1-3; abundance: once; v_gene: TRBV5-4; CDR3aa: ASSGTVSGNTIY
j_gene: TRBJ1-4; abundance: -; v_gene: TRBV12-3/TRBV12-4; CDR3aa: ASSPRGPEKLF
j_gene: TRBJ2-5; abundance: -; v_gene: TRBV6-5; CDR3aa: ASSSRGRETQY
j_gene: TRBJ1-1; abundance: few; v_gene: TRBV3-1/TRBV3-2; CDR3aa: ASSQADRDGSEAF
j_gene: TRBJ2-1; abundance: -; v_gene: TRBV11-3; CDR3aa: ASSPRQGMNEQF
j_gene: TRBJ1-5; abundance: -; v_gene: TRBV15; CDR3aa: ATSRDKLRIQPQH
j_gene: TRBJ2-1; abundance: -; v_gene: TRBV5-1; CDR3aa: ASSGTTNNNEQF
j_gene: TRBJ2-1; abundance: once; v_gene: TRBV2; CDR3aa: ASSEERNREVGQF
j_gene: TRBJ2-1; abundance: -; v_gene: TRBV30; CDR3aa: ASTLAGGYNEQF
j_gene: TRBJ1-1; abundance: -; v_gene: TRBV9; CDR3aa: ASSAGTGDTEAF
j_gene: TRBJ2-7; abundance: -; v_gene: TRBV6-5; CDR3aa: ASSPPGSYEQY
j_gene: TRBJ1-1; abundance: -; v_gene: TRBV5-6; CDR3aa: ASSFGVGGNTEAF
j_gene: TRBJ1-5; abundance: -; v_gene: TRBV19; CDR3aa: ASSIPPYLTGYSNQPQH
j_gene: TRBJ2-6; abundance: once; v_gene: TRBV9; CDR3aa: ASSFSTGLAGGSSGANVLT
j_gene: TRBJ2-2; abundance: -; v_gene: TRBV15; CDR3aa: ATSRDRHTNTGELF
j_gene: TRBJ2-4; abundance: -; v_gene: TRBV4-1; CDR3aa: ASSQVPTPEYIQY
j_gene: TRBJ1-6; abundance: -; v_gene: TRBV4-1; CDR3aa: ASSLGLDNSPLH
j_gene: TRBJ2-5; abundance: -; v_gene: TRBV4-2; CDR3aa: ASSQDSNRVETQY
j_gene: TRBJ2-3; abundance: -; v_gene: TRBV5-4; CDR3aa: ASSRTSPLADTQY
j_gene: TRBJ2-7; abundance: -; v_gene: TRBV6-5; CDR3aa: ASSSPYRT
j_gene: TRBJ2-7; abundance: -; v_gene: TRBV5-1; CDR3aa: ASSFSTPGTGSSYEQY
j_gene: TRBJ2-7; abundance: -; v_gene: TRBV4-2; CDR3aa: ASSPGLAGLSSYEQY
j_gene: TRBJ1-6; abundance: -; v_gene: TRBV19; CDR3aa: ASSIWGDSPLH